The TCR beta chain under discussion was sequenced for a study of T cell responses to AZD1222 COVID-19 vaccine. Study-wide findings and caveats: AZD1222 recipients seropositive at baseline numbered only five or six.

Sequenced by immunoSEQ multiplex PCR; TCRdb stores in-frame clones only, minus some. Among about 150,000 clones, around 90% were seen once, and the ten largest hold about 3.8%. Germline-derived CDR1 and CDR2 are DFQATT and SNEGSKA (reference sequence). The length of the CDR3 is 11 residues. This clone has just a few counts. Its matching antigen is unknown. The J gene is TRBJ2-3, the V gene TRBV20-1; D not certain. The sequencing here drew on peripheral blood, taken 28 days after the second AZD1222 dose. This receptor was identified in an adult who received the AZD1222 COVID-19 vaccine. CDR3 protein: CSPSGTDTQYF. Written as DNA, the CDR3 is TGCAGCCCCAGTGGCACAGATACGCAGTATTTT.